The clone carrying this T cell receptor (beta chain) was seen ten or more times. TCRdb re-called the RT-PCR reads through MiXCR, storing one row per CDR3 protein. The profile covers fewer than 800,000 distinct CDR3 sequences, with 13% to 15% appearing a single time and 3.6% taken by the ten largest. The CDR3 is made up of 14 amino acids. V lost 0 bases and J 5 bases, leaving 10 bases between the germline ends. From germline, CDR1 is SGHTA and CDR2 FQGNSA. Sequencing was done on a sample of memory CD4+ T cells from blood. V gene TRBV7-2 combines with J gene TRBJ2-5, with D tentatively TRBD2 (5 bases). The receptor comes from a female donor in good health, serving as a healthy control. CDR3 sequence reads: CASSLAVERETQYF. In nucleotides, the CDR3 is TGTGCCAGCAGCTTAGCGGTGGAGCGGGAGACCCAGTACTTC. The full variable domain, with the rest looked up from reference TRBV7-2 and TRBJ2-5, is GAGVSQSPSNKVTEKGKDVELRCDPISGHTALYWYRQSLGQGLEFLIYFQGNSAPDKSGLPSDRFSAERTGGSVSTLTIQRTQQEDSAVYLCASSLAVERETQYFGPGTRLLVL.